What follows describes a single T cell receptor (beta chain). This sample was taken from a study of human thymus T cells. Sequencing used immunoSEQ multiplex PCR; TCRdb keeps in-frame clones, though not all of them. The table records about 78,000 clones, roughly 96% of them present only once. The V and J ends lost 1 base and 4 bases respectively, with 8 bases between them. The germline V gene encodes CDR1 GTSNPN and CDR2 SVGIG (reference sequence). This CDR3 contains 13 residues. Thymus tissue was removed during corrective cardiac surgery. The donor group consisted of healthy Finnish infants who were having corrective surgery for congenital heart defects.

This TCR derives from a boy under three years old with a congenital heart defect but otherwise immunologically healthy. Specimen: thymus tissue. This chain uses TRBV30 with TRBJ1-5; no clear D gene. The chain's CDR3 is CAWSEGPNQPQHF. CDR3 nucleotides: TGTGCCTGGAGTGAGGGCCCTAATCAGCCCCAGCATTTT.